This TCR beta chain comes out of a study of T cells in women clearing cervical HPV infection. At the level of the study: Controls' single incident HPV16 infection cleared within 12 months without precancer. Case blood was drawn a median roughly 150 days after lesion detection. Study observations and caveats: Repertoire richness, not evenness, was significantly elevated in CIN3+ cases versus controls.

Clones were read by immunoSEQ multiplex PCR, and TCRdb kept only the in-frame ones, dropping some. Recorded for this sample: roughly 40,000 clones. In the case of this clone: The antigen is not known.

The TCR was taken from a woman between 18 and 69 years old with a cervical HPV16 infection that either progressed to CIN3+ or cleared (not recorded which). Input material: blood buffy coat.

Incomplete CDR3 DNA: TGTGCCAGCCGCCGTGGGTTCCAGGGCTACAATGAG. It encodes CASRRGFQGYNE. In full, the CDR3 reads CASRRGFQGYNEQFF. The V gene is TRBV7-9, the J gene TRBJ2-1; D may be TRBD1 (5 bases). The read falls 3 residues short of the CDR3 end, and the missing part is taken from the germline J gene. V was pared by 8 bases and J by 3 bases, with 17 bases between. CDR3 length: 15 amino acids. The V gene's germline CDR1 is SEHNR and CDR2 FQNEAQ (reference sequence).